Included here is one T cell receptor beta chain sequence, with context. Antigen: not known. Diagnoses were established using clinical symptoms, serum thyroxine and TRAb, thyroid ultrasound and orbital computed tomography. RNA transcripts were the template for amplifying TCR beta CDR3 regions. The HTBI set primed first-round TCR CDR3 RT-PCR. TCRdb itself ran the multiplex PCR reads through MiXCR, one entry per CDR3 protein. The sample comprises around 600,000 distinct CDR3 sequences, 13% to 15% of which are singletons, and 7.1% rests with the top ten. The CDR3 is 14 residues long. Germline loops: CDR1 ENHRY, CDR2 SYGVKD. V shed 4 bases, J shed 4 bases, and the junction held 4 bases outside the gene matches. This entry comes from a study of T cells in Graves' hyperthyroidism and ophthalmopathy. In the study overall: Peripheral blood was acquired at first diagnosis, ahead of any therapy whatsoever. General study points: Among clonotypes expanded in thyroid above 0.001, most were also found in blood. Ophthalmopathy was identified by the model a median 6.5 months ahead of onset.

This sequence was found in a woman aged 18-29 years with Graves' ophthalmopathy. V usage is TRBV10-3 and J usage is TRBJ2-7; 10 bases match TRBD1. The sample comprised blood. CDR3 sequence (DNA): TGTGCCATCAGTGGTCCGGGACAGGGGTACGAGCAGTACTTC. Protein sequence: CAISGPGQGYEQYF.